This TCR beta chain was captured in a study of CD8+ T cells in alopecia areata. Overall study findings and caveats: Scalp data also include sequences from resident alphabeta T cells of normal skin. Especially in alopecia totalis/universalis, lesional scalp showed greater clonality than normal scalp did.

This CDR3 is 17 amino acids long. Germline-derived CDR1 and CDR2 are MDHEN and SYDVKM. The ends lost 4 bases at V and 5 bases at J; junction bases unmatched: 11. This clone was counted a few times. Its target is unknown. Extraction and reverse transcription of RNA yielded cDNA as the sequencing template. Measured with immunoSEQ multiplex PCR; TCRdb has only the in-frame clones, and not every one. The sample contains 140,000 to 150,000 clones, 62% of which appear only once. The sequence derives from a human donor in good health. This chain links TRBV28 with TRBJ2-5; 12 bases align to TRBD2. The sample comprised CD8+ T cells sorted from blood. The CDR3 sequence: CASSSRLAGAGGETQYF. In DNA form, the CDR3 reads TGTGCCAGCAGTTCACGACTAGCGGGAGCGGGAGGGGAGACCCAGTACTTC. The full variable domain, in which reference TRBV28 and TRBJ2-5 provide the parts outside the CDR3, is DVKVTQSSRYLVKRTGEKVFLECVQDMDHENMFWYRQDPGLGLRLIYFSYDVKMKEKGDIPEGYSVSREKKERFSLILESASTNQTSMYLCASSSRLAGAGGETQYFGPGTRLLVL.